These T cell receptor beta chains were read from a single sample in a study of graft-versus-host responses after intestinal transplantation. Their antigens remain unidentified. Profiled with immunoSEQ multiplex PCR; TCRdb holds only in-frame clones, not every one. The data show 90,000 to 130,000 clones, with approximately 92% seen just once and roughly 0.5% held by the top ten. Sequenced here: unstimulated CD8+ T cells sorted from spleen or lymph node cells, sampled before intestinal transplant. The receptor set was obtained from a human donor who received an intestinal transplant. Each CDR3 is given with its conserved first and last residue. D genes are given only for firm matches. Clone size, where shown, is once, few, many, or a class for clones that have expanded.

J | D | size | V | CDR3 | DNA
TRBJ2-7 | - | once | TRBV11-2 | CASSLRVLHEQYF | TGTGCCAGCAGCTTAAGGGTGTTACACGAGCAGTACTTC
TRBJ1-1 | - | - | TRBV5-6 | CASSWRGDTEAFF | TGTGCCAGCAGCTGGAGGGGGGACACTGAAGCTTTCTTT
TRBJ2-7 | TRBD1 | - | TRBV18 | CASSPPPLTGGWEQYF | TGTGCCAGCTCACCACCGCCCTTGACAGGGGGCTGGGAGCAGTACTTC
TRBJ2-7 | TRBD2 | - | TRBV6-5 | CASSLAEHYEQYF | TGTGCCAGCAGTCTAGCGGAGCACTACGAGCAGTACTTC
TRBJ2-7 | - | - | TRBV7-8 | CASSLKWLPFSYEQYF | TGTGCCAGCAGCTTAAAATGGCTGCCATTCTCCTACGAGCAGTACTTC
TRBJ1-1 | - | once | TRBV6-5 | CASNQGGLNTEAFF | TGTGCCAGCAACCAGGGCGGGCTGAACACTGAAGCTTTCTTT
TRBJ2-6 | TRBD1 | - | TRBV4-1 | CASSQVGQGAPGANVLTF | TGCGCCAGCAGCCAAGTGGGACAGGGGGCGCCTGGGGCCAACGTCCTGACTTTC
TRBJ1-2 | - | once | TRBV6-1 | CASSDSSKALLNYGYTF | TGTGCCAGCAGTGATAGCAGTAAGGCCCTTTTGAACTATGGCTACACCTTC
TRBJ1-5 | - | - | TRBV21-1 | CASSNSPNPTDHQPQHF | TGTGCCAGCAGCAACTCCCCCAACCCGACAGACCATCAGCCCCAGCATTTT
TRBJ2-1 | TRBD2 | - | TRBV4-1 | CASSQDTSDNEQFF | TGCGCCAGCAGCCAAGATACTAGCGACAATGAGCAGTTCTTC
TRBJ1-3 | TRBD1 | few | TRBV19 | CASSPWTGGSGNTIYF | TGTGCCAGTAGTCCGTGGACAGGGGGCTCTGGAAACACCATATATTTT
TRBJ2-5 | TRBD2 | - | TRBV7-9 | CASSMGLAGETQYF | TGTGCCAGCAGCATGGGACTAGCGGGGGAGACCCAGTACTTC
TRBJ2-7 | TRBD1 | - | TRBV7-9 | CASSFIIRTGSDEQYF | TGTGCCAGCAGCTTTATCATTAGGACAGGGAGCGACGAGCAGTACTTC
TRBJ2-7 | - | - | TRBV6-5 | CASSDLGDGEQYF | TGTGCCAGCAGTGACCTGGGGGACGGGGAGCAGTACTTC
TRBJ2-1 | - | - | TRBV9 | CASSVVEGTNNEQFF | TGTGCCAGCAGCGTAGTGGAGGGAACAAACAATGAGCAGTTCTTC
TRBJ2-1 | TRBD1 | - | TRBV4-1 | CASSLGQGVAEQFF | TGCGCCAGCAGCCTGGGACAGGGGGTTGCTGAGCAGTTCTTC
TRBJ2-7 | TRBD1 | - | TRBV9 | CASSVEGASPEDEQYF | TGTGCCAGCAGCGTAGAGGGGGCTTCCCCGGAGGACGAGCAGTACTTC
TRBJ2-5 | - | once | TRBV30 | CACCRVERETQYF | TGTGCCTGTTGTCGGGTTGAACGAGAGACCCAGTACTTC
TRBJ2-7 | - | - | TRBV7-2 | CASSLGAGSYEQYF | TGTGCCAGCAGCTTAGGGGCCGGCTCCTACGAGCAGTACTTC
TRBJ1-5 | - | once | TRBV2 | CASRPDGNQPQHF | TGTGCCAGCAGGCCGGATGGCAATCAGCCCCAGCATTTT
TRBJ2-1 | TRBD2 | - | TRBV30 | CAWSRLVLGEGPYNEQFF | TGTGCCTGGAGTCGATTGGTTTTGGGGGAGGGTCCCTACAATGAGCAGTTCTTC
TRBJ1-5 | - | - | TRBV27 | CASSLGAGQPQHF | TGTGCCAGCAGTTTAGGGGCGGGTCAGCCCCAGCATTTT
TRBJ2-1 | - | - | TRBV11-2 | CATQGLTRYNEQFF | TGTGCCACACAAGGACTAACCCGATACAATGAGCAGTTCTTC
TRBJ2-1 | TRBD2 | once | TRBV6-1 | CASSEQSAGGSGEQFF | TGTGCCAGCAGTGAACAGTCGGCGGGAGGGTCTGGTGAGCAGTTCTTC
TRBJ1-1 | - | - | TRBV7-9 | CASTLLNTEAFF | TGTGCCAGCACCCTGCTTAACACTGAAGCTTTCTTT
TRBJ2-3 | - | - | TRBV7-6 | CASSPRRGSADTQYF | TGTGCCAGCAGCCCCAGGCGTGGGAGCGCAGATACGCAGTATTTT
TRBJ2-5 | - | - | TRBV6-1 | CASSEVAQETQYF | TGTGCCAGCAGTGAAGTGGCCCAAGAGACCCAGTACTTC
TRBJ1-4 | - | few | TRBV5-4 | CASSLAGQPHEKLFF | TGTGCCAGCAGCCTCGCGGGCCAACCCCACGAAAAACTGTTTTTT
TRBJ1-5 | - | - | TRBV29-1 | CSPYGDLGGNQPQHF | TGCAGCCCCTATGGGGATTTGGGGGGCAATCAGCCCCAGCATTTT
TRBJ2-7 | - | - | TRBV27 | CASSPAWIVSYEQYF | TGTGCCAGCAGTCCGGCATGGATAGTGAGCTACGAGCAGTACTTC
TRBJ1-3 | TRBD1 | - | TRBV30 | CAWSGDRAENTIYF | TGTGCCTGGAGCGGGGACAGGGCTGAAAACACCATATATTTT
TRBJ1-1 | - | - | TRBV5-1 | CASSLEGSNTEAFF | TGCGCCAGCAGCTTGGAGGGGTCGAACACTGAAGCTTTCTTT
TRBJ1-1 | TRBD1 | - | TRBV27 | CASSIQGAEGAFF | TGTGCCAGCAGTATACAGGGGGCGGAAGGAGCTTTCTTT
TRBJ2-7 | - | - | TRBV19 | CASSFGTDYEQYF | TGTGCCAGTAGTTTCGGGACGGACTACGAGCAGTACTTC
TRBJ2-7 | - | - | TRBV27 | CASSWSRAFEQYF | TGTGCCAGCAGTTGGAGCAGGGCGTTCGAGCAGTACTTC
TRBJ2-7 | - | - | TRBV11-2 | CASSPRGEVPYEQYF | TGTGCCAGCAGTCCCAGGGGGGAAGTTCCCTACGAGCAGTACTTC
TRBJ2-1 | - | - | TRBV9 | CASSAFIYNEQFF | TGTGCCAGCAGCGCCTTCATCTACAATGAGCAGTTCTTC
TRBJ2-3 | TRBD2 | - | TRBV11-2 | CASSFKGLAESTDTQYF | TGTGCCAGCAGCTTCAAAGGACTAGCGGAGAGCACAGATACGCAGTATTTT
TRBJ1-5 | - | - | TRBV27 | CASSPPGLGNQPQHF | TGTGCCAGCAGTCCCCCGGGACTGGGGAATCAGCCCCAGCATTTT
TRBJ1-3 | - | - | TRBV6-5 | CASSSPNEGYGNTIYF | TGTGCCAGCAGTTCGCCCAACGAGGGGTACGGAAACACCATATATTTT
TRBJ2-7 | - | - | TRBV19 | CASSGRDAAYEQYF | TGTGCCAGTAGCGGGCGGGATGCTGCCTACGAGCAGTACTTC
TRBJ1-1 | - | - | TRBV21-1 | CASSNPLTAMNTEAFF | TGTGCCAGCAGCAACCCTCTGACGGCTATGAACACTGAAGCTTTCTTT
TRBJ2-7 | - | - | TRBV7-2 | CASSHSGPSYEQYF | TGTGCCAGCAGCCACAGCGGGCCCTCCTACGAGCAGTACTTC
TRBJ2-3 | - | - | TRBV9 | CASGPRSRAPSTDTQYF | TGTGCCAGCGGCCCTCGTTCAAGAGCCCCTAGCACAGATACGCAGTATTTT
TRBJ1-1 | - | - | TRBV4-1 | CASSQVRGNTEAFF | TGCGCCAGCAGCCAAGTTCGGGGGAACACTGAAGCTTTCTTT
TRBJ1-4 | - | - | TRBV6-6 | CASSYGQGSNEKLFF | TGTGCCAGCAGTTACGGGCAGGGGTCTAATGAAAAACTGTTTTTT
TRBJ1-1 | TRBD1 | - | TRBV10-3 | CAISELGTGSNTEAFF | TGTGCCATCAGTGAGTTGGGGACAGGGTCGAACACTGAAGCTTTCTTT
TRBJ2-7 | TRBD2 | - | TRBV11-2 | CASSSGGGGPSYEQYF | TGTGCCAGCAGCTCAGGCGGGGGAGGGCCCTCCTACGAGCAGTACTTC
TRBJ2-7 | TRBD1 | - | TRBV30 | CAWAPGTGGYEQYF | TGTGCCTGGGCCCCCGGGACAGGGGGCTACGAGCAGTACTTC
TRBJ2-1 | - | - | TRBV6-1 | CASSEGTTIYNEQFF | TGTGCCAGCAGTGAAGGGACCACCATCTACAATGAGCAGTTCTTC
TRBJ1-4 | - | - | TRBV27 | CASSLVGATNEKLFF | TGTGCCAGCAGTTTAGTGGGGGCAACTAATGAAAAACTGTTTTTT
TRBJ1-2 | - | - | TRBV7-7 | CASSSKQGSAGYTF | TGTGCTAGCAGCTCGAAACAGGGTTCGGCTGGCTACACCTTC
TRBJ2-7 | - | - | TRBV5-1 | CASSLDASSYEQYF | TGCGCCAGCAGCTTGGACGCGAGCTCCTACGAGCAGTACTTC
TRBJ1-1 | - | - | TRBV27 | CASSLWGGEDTEAFF | TGTGCCAGCAGTTTATGGGGGGGAGAGGACACTGAAGCTTTCTTT
TRBJ2-1 | TRBD2 | - | TRBV27 | CASALLAANEQFF | TGTGCCAGCGCGCTTCTAGCGGCTAATGAGCAGTTCTTC